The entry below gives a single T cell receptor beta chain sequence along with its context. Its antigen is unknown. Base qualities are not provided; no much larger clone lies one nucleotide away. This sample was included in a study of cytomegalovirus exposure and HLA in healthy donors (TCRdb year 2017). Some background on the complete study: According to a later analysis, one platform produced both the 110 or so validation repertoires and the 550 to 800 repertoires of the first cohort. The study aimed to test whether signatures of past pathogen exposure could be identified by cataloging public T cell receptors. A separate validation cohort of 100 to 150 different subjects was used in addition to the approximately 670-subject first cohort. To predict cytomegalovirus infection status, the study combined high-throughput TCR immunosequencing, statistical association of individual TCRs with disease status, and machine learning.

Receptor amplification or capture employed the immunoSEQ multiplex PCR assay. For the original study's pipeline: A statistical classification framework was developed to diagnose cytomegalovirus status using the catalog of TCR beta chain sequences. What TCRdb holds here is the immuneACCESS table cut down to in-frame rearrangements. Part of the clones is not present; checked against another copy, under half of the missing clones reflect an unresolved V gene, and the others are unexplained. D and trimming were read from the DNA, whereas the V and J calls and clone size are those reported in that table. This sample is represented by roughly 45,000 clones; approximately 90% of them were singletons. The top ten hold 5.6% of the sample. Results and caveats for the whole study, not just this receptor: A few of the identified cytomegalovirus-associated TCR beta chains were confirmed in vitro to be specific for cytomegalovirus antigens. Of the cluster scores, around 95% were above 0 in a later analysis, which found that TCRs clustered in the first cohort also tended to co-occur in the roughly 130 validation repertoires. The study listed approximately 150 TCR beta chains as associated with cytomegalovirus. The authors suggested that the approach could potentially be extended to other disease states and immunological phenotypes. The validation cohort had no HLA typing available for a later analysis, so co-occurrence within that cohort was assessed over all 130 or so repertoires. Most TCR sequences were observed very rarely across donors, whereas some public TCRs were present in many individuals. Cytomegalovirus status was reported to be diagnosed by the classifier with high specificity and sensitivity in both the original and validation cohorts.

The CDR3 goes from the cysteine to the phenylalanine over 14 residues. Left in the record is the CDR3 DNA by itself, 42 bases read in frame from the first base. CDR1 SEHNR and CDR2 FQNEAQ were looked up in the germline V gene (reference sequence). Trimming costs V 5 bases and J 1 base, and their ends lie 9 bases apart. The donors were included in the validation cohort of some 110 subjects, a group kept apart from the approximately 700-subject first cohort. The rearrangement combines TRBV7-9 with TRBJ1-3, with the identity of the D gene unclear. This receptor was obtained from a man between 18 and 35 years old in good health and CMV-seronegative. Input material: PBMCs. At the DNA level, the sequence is TGTGCCAGCAGCCCCTCGGGGTCTGGAAACACCATATATTTT. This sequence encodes CASSPSGSGNTIYF.